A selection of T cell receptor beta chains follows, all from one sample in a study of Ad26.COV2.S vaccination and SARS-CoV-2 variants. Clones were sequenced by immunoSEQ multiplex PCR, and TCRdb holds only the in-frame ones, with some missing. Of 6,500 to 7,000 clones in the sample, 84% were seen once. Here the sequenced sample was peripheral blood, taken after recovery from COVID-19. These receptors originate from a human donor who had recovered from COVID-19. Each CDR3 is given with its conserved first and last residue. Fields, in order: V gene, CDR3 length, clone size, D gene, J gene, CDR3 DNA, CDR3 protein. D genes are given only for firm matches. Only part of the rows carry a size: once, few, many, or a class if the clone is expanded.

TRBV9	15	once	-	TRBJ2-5	TGTGCCAGCAGCGTATTCGAAGGGAAGGGAGAGACCCAGTACTTC	CASSVFEGKGETQYF
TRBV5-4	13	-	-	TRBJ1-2	TGTGCCAGCAGCTCGGGAGAGAACTATGGCTACACCTTC	CASSSGENYGYTF
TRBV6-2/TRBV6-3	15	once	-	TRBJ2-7	TGTGCCAGCAGTTACCCGGCGGGCAACTTCTACGAGCAGTACTTC	CASSYPAGNFYEQYF
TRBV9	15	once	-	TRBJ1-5	TGTGCCAGCAGCCCTACGGGACTATACAATCAGCCCCAGCATTTT	CASSPTGLYNQPQHF
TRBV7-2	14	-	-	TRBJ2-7	TGTGCCAGCAGCTCGCGGAGAGGCTTCTACGAGCAGTACTTC	CASSSRRGFYEQYF
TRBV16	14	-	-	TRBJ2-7	TGTGCCAGCAGTCCTGGGACGGTTACCTACGAGCAGTACTTC	CASSPGTVTYEQYF
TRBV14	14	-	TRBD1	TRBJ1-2	TGTGCCAGCAGCCAAGCCCAGGGGGGAGTTGGCTACACCTTC	CASSQAQGGVGYTF
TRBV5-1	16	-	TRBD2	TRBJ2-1	TGCGCCAGCAGCCCCGGGACTAGCGGCTCTCACAATGAGCAGTTCTTC	CASSPGTSGSHNEQFF
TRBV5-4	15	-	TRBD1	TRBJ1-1	TGTGCCAGCAGCATTGTACAGGGGGCATACACTGAAGCTTTCTTT	CASSIVQGAYTEAFF
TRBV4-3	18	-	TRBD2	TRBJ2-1	TGCGCCAGCAGCCAAGATTCGAAGACTAGCGGGAGTCGCGATGAGCAGTTCTTC	CASSQDSKTSGSRDEQFF
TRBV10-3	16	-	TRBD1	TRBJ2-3	TGTGCCATCAGTTCCATGGGGCAGGGGGCGAGAGATACGCAGTATTTT	CAISSMGQGARDTQYF
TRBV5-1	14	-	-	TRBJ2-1	TGCGCCAGCAGCTTGCAGCAGACAGTCGATGAGCAGTTCTTC	CASSLQQTVDEQFF
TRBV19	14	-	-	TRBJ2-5	TGTGCCAGTAAAATACGGGCGTCCAAAGAGACCCAGTACTTC	CASKIRASKETQYF
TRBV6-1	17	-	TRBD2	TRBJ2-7	TGTGCCAGCAGTGCATCCACCGGGACTAGCGGTATATACGAGCAGTACTTC	CASSASTGTSGIYEQYF
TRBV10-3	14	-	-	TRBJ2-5	TGTGCCATCAGTGTTGGGGGGGCCGGAGAGACCCAGTACTTC	CAISVGGAGETQYF
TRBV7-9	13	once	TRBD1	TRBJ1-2	TGTGCCAGCAGTTACAGGGGAGGTTATGGCTACACCTTC	CASSYRGGYGYTF
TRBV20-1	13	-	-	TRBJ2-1	TGCAGTGCTAGTTGGCTAACTGGCAATGAGCAGTTCTTC	CSASWLTGNEQFF
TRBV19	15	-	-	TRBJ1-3	TGTGCCAGTAGTCCCGGTACGGGGTCTTGGAACACCATATATTTT	CASSPGTGSWNTIYF
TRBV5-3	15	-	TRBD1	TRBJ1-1	TGTGCCAGAAGCTCACTGGGACAGGGTCACACTGAAGCTTTCTTT	CARSSLGQGHTEAFF
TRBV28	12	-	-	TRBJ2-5	TGTGCCAGCAGTTCTGGGAGAGAGACCCAGTACTTC	CASSSGRETQYF
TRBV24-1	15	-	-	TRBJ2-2	TGTGCCACCAGTGATCGAGTTGGGAACACCGGGGAGCTGTTTTTT	CATSDRVGNTGELFF
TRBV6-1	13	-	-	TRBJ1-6	TGTGCCAGCAGGGAGACAAATAATTCACCCCTCCACTTT	CASRETNNSPLHF
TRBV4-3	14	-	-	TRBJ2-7	TGCGCCAGCAGCCAAGGACTGCTTTTCAACGAGCAGTACTTC	CASSQGLLFNEQYF
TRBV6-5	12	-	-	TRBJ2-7	TGTGCCAGCAAAGCGTGGTTGGACGAGCAGTACTTC	CASKAWLDEQYF
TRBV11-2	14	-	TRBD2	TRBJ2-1	TGTGCCAGCAGCCAACGGACTAGCGGCAATGAGCAGTTCTTC	CASSQRTSGNEQFF
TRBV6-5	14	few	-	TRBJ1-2	TGTGCCAGCAGTTCCCTAGGGTCCCGATATGGCTACACCTTC	CASSSLGSRYGYTF
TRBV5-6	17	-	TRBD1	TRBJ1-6	TGTGCCAGCAGCTTGGCGGGACAGGGGAAGGTCAATTCACCCCTCCACTTT	CASSLAGQGKVNSPLHF
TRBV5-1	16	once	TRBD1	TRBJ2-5	TGCGCCAGCAGCGGAGGGACAGGGAGTTTGGGGGAGACCCAGTACTTC	CASSGGTGSLGETQYF
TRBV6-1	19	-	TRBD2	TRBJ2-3	TGTGCCAGCAGTGAAGCGACCGGAGGGACTAGCGGGAGTGTCGTGGCGCAGTATTTT	CASSEATGGTSGSVVAQYF
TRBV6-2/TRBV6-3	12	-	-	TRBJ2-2	TGTGCCAGCAGTTCGAACACCGGGGAGCTGTTTTTT	CASSSNTGELFF
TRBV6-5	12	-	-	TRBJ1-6	TGTGCCAGCATCGGCCCTGGGTCACCCCTCCACTTT	CASIGPGSPLHF
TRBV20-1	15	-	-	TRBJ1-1	TGCAGTGCTAGTCACGGGGTGGGGGGGAGCACTGAAGCTTTCTTT	CSASHGVGGSTEAFF
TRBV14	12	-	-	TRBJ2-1	TGTGCCAGCAGCCCACAGGGCAATGAGCAGTTCTTC	CASSPQGNEQFF
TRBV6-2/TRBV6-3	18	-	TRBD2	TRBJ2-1	TGTGCCAGCAGTTACCCCGGGGGGGCTGGAGTTTATTACAATGAGCAGTTCTTC	CASSYPGGAGVYYNEQFF
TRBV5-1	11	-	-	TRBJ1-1	TGCGCCAGCACTGGGGGCGAAGGAGCTTTCTTT	CASTGGEGAFF
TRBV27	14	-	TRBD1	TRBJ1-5	TGTGCCAGCTCCAAGGAGGGGGCTTGGCAGCCCCAGCATTTT	CASSKEGAWQPQHF
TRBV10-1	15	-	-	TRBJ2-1	TGCGCCAGCACCTCGACGGGGGCAGGGGCGAATGAGCAGTTCTTC	CASTSTGAGANEQFF
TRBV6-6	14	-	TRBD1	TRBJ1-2	TGTGCCAGCAGAAACAGGGGGCGCGGCTATGGCTACACCTTC	CASRNRGRGYGYTF
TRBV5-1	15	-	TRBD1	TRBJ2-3	TGCGCCAGTAGAAATTGGGACAGCTACACAGATACGCAGTATTTT	CASRNWDSYTDTQYF
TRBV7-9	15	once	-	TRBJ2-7	TGTGCCAGCAGCTTAGGGGACGCAAGCTCCTACGAGCAGTACTTC	CASSLGDASSYEQYF
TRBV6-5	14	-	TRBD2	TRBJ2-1	TGTGCCAGCAGAGCAGCGGGAGGGATCAATGAGCAGTTCTTC	CASRAAGGINEQFF
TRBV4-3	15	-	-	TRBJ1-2	TGCGCCAGCAGCCCGACGTCCGGGTTTAACTATGGCTACACCTTC	CASSPTSGFNYGYTF
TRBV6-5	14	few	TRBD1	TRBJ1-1	TGTGCCAGCAGGATCTCCGGGACAGGGACTGAAGCTTTCTTT	CASRISGTGTEAFF
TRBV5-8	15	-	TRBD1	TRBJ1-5	TGTGCCAGCAGCTTGGGGGACAGTAGGAATCAGCCCCAGCATTTT	CASSLGDSRNQPQHF
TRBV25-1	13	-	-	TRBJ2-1	TGTGCCACTTTACGAGGGGCGGACAATGAGCAGTTCTTC	CATLRGADNEQFF
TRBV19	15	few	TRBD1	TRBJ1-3	TGTGCCAGCAGGGACAGGGGAAAGTCTGGAAACACCATATATTTT	CASRDRGKSGNTIYF
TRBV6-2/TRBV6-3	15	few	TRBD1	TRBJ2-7	TGTGCCAGCAGCGACCTAAATAACAGGGGCCACGAGCAGTACTTC	CASSDLNNRGHEQYF
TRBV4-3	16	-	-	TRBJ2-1	TGCGCCAGCAGCCAACTCTCCGGGGGGCCGGGCAATGAGCAGTTCTTC	CASSQLSGGPGNEQFF
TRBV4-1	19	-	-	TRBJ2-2	TGCGCCAGCAGCCAAGATAGGGACTGGCTGAGTCGGAACACCGGGGAGCTGTTTTTT	CASSQDRDWLSRNTGELFF
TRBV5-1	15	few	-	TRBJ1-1	TGCGCCAGCAGCTTGGTGGGGTCGGAAAACACTGAAGCTTTCTTT	CASSLVGSENTEAFF
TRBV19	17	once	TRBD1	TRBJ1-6	TGTGCCAGTGCCCCGGGGGACAGTATCTTCTATAATTCACCCCTCCACTTT	CASAPGDSIFYNSPLHF
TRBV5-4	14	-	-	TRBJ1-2	TGTGCCAGCAGCTTGGACAGGACTGGGTATGGCTACACCTTC	CASSLDRTGYGYTF
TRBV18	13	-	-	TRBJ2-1	TGTGCCAGCTCACCCTCTCAATTCGATGAGCAGTTCTTC	CASSPSQFDEQFF
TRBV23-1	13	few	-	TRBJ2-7	TGCGCCAGCAGTCACGGGGGAGAGGACGAGCAGTACTTC	CASSHGGEDEQYF